These 16 T cell receptor beta chains originate from one sample sequenced in a study of blood T cell repertoires in COVID-19. Sequencing was performed with immunoSEQ multiplex PCR; in TCRdb, only in-frame clones are kept and a portion is missing. The data show roughly 310,000 clones, with roughly 90% seen just once and 3.5% to 4% held by the top ten. Sequencing input: peripheral blood. Receptors originate from a woman aged 50 to 60 with active or convalescent COVID-19.

DNA of the CDR3: TGTGCCAGCAGAATTCCAGGGGGTCGAGGCTACACCTTC. It is translated as CASRIPGGRGYTF. The rearrangement links TRBV6-5 to TRBJ1-2, with 7 bases aligning to TRBD1. With 6 bases clipped from V and 8 bases from J, the junction kept 9 bases outside the gene matches. Per germline, CDR1 MNHEY and CDR2 SVGAGI. The CDR3 spans 13 residues.

This rearrangement joins TRBV2 to TRBJ1-2; weak D call: TRBD1 (5 bases). The CDR3 is 14 amino acids. Germline CDR1 is SNHLY and CDR2 is FYNNEI. V gave up 5 bases and J gave up 2 bases, with 12 bases separating them. The CDR3 reads CASSRAGKNYGYTF. The CDR3 bases are TGTGCCAGCAGTAGGGCAGGGAAGAACTATGGCTACACCTTC.

The chain combines TRBV2 with TRBJ1-5, with 9 positions matching TRBD1. The CDR3 is 15 amino acids. The J segment lost 4 bases and the V segment lost 6 bases, leaving 7 bases of the junction unmatched. Per the germline V gene, CDR1 is SNHLY and CDR2 is FYNNEI. In DNA form, the CDR3 reads TGTGCCAGCAGCGCCACGGGACAGGGTAATCAGCCCCAGCATTTT. This translates into CASSATGQGNQPQHF.

This rearrangement joins TRBV2 to TRBJ2-7, with 8 bases aligning to TRBD1. CDR3 length equals 14 residues. Germline CDR1 is SNHLY and CDR2 is FYNNEI. With V trimmed by 7 bases and J by 2 bases, 7 bases remained unmatched. CDR3 DNA: TGTGCCAGCACCGACAGGGGAGGACCCTACGAGCAGTACTTC. Translated, it gives CASTDRGGPYEQYF.

The chain links TRBV6-5 to TRBJ1-1; D uncertain. In germline, CDR1 is MNHEY, CDR2 SVGAGI. Trimming stripped 2 bases from V and 5 bases from J, with 12 bases between. This CDR3 has 14 residues. The CDR3 DNA is TGTGCCAGCAGTTACGTCAGGTCGGGGACTGAAGCTTTCTTT. It yields the protein CASSYVRSGTEAFF.

The chain's CDR3 is CASRQPSTDTQYF. The CDR3, as DNA: TGTGCCAGCCGACAGCCTAGCACAGATACGCAGTATTTT. J is TRBJ2-3 and V is TRBV12-3 or TRBV12-4; possible D gene TRBD1, 5 bases. V was cut by 8 bases and J by 0 bases, with 9 bases left in between. This CDR3 contains 13 residues.

The V and J genes are TRBV9 and TRBJ2-5; no firm D call. CDR3 length: 17 residues. Germline CDR1 reads SGDLS; CDR2 reads YYNGEE. V lost 0 bases and J lost 1, with 16 bases in between. This chain's CDR3 is CASSVGLIKRSQETQYF. The CDR3 DNA sequence: TGTGCCAGCAGCGTAGGTTTAATAAAGCGCAGCCAAGAGACCCAGTACTTC.

This clone showed up just a few times. The chain carries TRBV19 and TRBJ2-7, with D tentatively TRBD2 (6 bases). CDR3 length equals 13 residues. The V gene's germline CDR1 is LNHDA and CDR2 SQIVND (reference sequence). Trimming removed 5 bases from V and 3 bases from J, with 11 bases in between. The CDR3 nucleotides read TGTGCCAGTAGTCTGCCGGGAGTCTACGAGCAGTACTTC. Residues: CASSLPGVYEQYF. Full variable domain (missing parts from reference TRBV19 and TRBJ2-7): DGGITQSPKYLFRKEGQNVTLSCEQNLNHDAMYWYRQDPGQGLRLIYYSQIVNDFQKGDIAEGYSVSREKKESFPLTVTSAQKNPTAFYLCASSLPGVYEQYFGPGTRLTVT.

This rearrangement joins TRBV19 to TRBJ2-3; 7 nucleotides match TRBD1. In germline, CDR1 is LNHDA, CDR2 SQIVND (reference sequence). Trimming took 2 bases from V and 6 from J; bases not matched to a gene: 5. CDR3 length: 14 residues. The CDR3 loop is CASSIRGLGDTQYF. DNA for the CDR3: TGTGCCAGTAGTATAAGGGGGCTCGGGGATACGCAGTATTTT.

The chain is built from TRBV7-2 and TRBJ1-6, with D maybe TRBD1 (5 bases). Germline values: CDR1 SGHTA, CDR2 FQGNSA. The CDR3 runs 15 residues. Trimming removed 1 base at V and 8 bases at J, with 12 bases between. Here the CDR3 DNA reads TGTGCCAGCAGCTTAGTGTCCGGGGGGGATTCACCCCTCCACTTT. It specifies CASSLVSGGDSPLHF.

The CDR3 spells CASSQRRQGGQPQHF. CDR3 DNA sequence: TGCGCCAGCAGCCAAAGAAGACAGGGCGGGCAGCCCCAGCATTTT. V gene TRBV4-3 combines with J gene TRBJ1-5; 7 nucleotides line up with TRBD1. The CDR3 runs to 15 residues. V dropped 2 bases and J dropped 7; count of bases not matched to a gene: 8. In germline, CDR1 is LGHNA, CDR2 YSLEER.

This clone has a single count. The chain recombines TRBV18 with TRBJ1-2; TRBD1 matches 8 bases. This CDR3 spans 15 amino acids. V was clipped by 4 bases and J by 3 bases; unmatched bases: 7. Per the germline V gene, CDR1 is KGHSH and CDR2 is LQKENI. CDR3 residues: CASSLSSTGDYGYTF. The DNA of the CDR3 is TGTGCCAGCTCACTATCTTCGACAGGGGACTATGGCTACACCTTC.

This clone was recorded only once. The chain recombines TRBV30 with TRBJ1-1; D is uncertain. This CDR3 comprises 13 residues. Germline assignment: CDR1 GTSNPN and CDR2 SVGIG (reference sequence). V lost 0 bases and J lost 3, with 8 bases in between. CDR3 bases: TGTGCCTGGAGTGTACGAGTGGACACTGAAGCTTTCTTT. Protein product: CAWSVRVDTEAFF. The full variable domain, rest sourced from reference TRBV30 and TRBJ1-1, is SQTIHQWPATLVQPVGSPLSLECTVEGTSNPNLYWYRQAAGRGLQLLFYSVGIGQISSEVPQNLSASRPQDRQFILSSKKLLLSDSGFYLCAWSVRVDTEAFFGQGTRLTVV.

CDR3 DNA sequence: TGTGCCAGCAGCCTCTTGGCTAGCGGGGGGAACAATGAGCAGTTCTTC. Residues: CASSLLASGGNNEQFF. The chain uses TRBV3-1 (or the pseudogene TRBV3-2) and TRBJ2-1; TRBD2 matches at 11 bases. V trimming: 4 bases; J trimming: 5 bases; junction bases outside the gene matches: 7. The CDR3 loop spans 16 amino acids. Germline V CDR1 and CDR2: LGHDT, YNNKEL (reference sequence).

The chain combines TRBV7-2 with TRBJ2-1; TRBD2 aligns across 8 bases. V dropped 5 bases and J dropped 13; count of bases not matched to a gene: 10. CDR3 length: 13 residues. Germline values: CDR1 SGHTA, CDR2 FQGNSA. The CDR3 sequence: CASSPEGLAGQFF. CDR3 DNA sequence: TGTGCCAGCAGCCCCGAGGGATTAGCGGGACAGTTCTTC.

This chain connects TRBV6-5 to TRBJ2-7; 8 bases align to TRBD2. Germline loops: CDR1 MNHEY, CDR2 SVGAGI. The V gene end was trimmed by 0 bases and the J gene end by 2 bases; junction bases not matched to a gene: 3. This CDR3 comprises 15 residues. CDR3 residues: CASSYSGGVTYEQYF. CDR3 nucleotides: TGTGCCAGCAGTTACTCCGGGGGGGTGACCTACGAGCAGTACTTC.